The 4 T cell receptor beta chains reported below all come from one sample, sequenced in a study of neurological immune-mediated disorders. One entry per CDR3 protein, called by TCRdb with MiXCR from the 5' RACE reads. The sample lists 85,000 to 90,000 distinct CDR3 sequences; roughly 3.3% were seen once. Sequenced sample: PBMCs. Source of these receptors: a woman aged 45-59 years with multiple sclerosis.

At least ten counts were recorded for this clonotype. V gene TRBV20-1 combines with J gene TRBJ1-1, with D possibly matching TRBD1 (6 bases). Germline CDR1 reads DFQATT; CDR2 reads SNEGSKA (reference sequence). This CDR3 comprises 21 residues. V lost 0 bases, J lost 5 bases, and 34 bases lay in between. The CDR3 is CSARDWGVGLGGDNIGTEAFF. The CDR3 DNA follows: TGCAGTGCTAGAGATTGGGGGGTTGGGTTGGGAGGGGACAATATCGGGACTGAAGCTTTCTTT.

This clonotype was observed at least ten times. For the CDR3, the DNA is TGTGCCAGCAGCAATATAAAAGGCCCCAGCTCCTACGAGCAGTACTTC. Its protein is CASSNIKGPSSYEQYF. The V and J genes are TRBV7-9 and TRBJ2-7; D unclear. Between the trimmed V and J ends, which lost 5 bases and 0 bases, there was a span of 17 bases. Germline loops: CDR1 SEHNR, CDR2 FQNEAQ (reference sequence). This CDR3 has 16 residues.

This clonotype was found many times. The rearrangement links TRBV6-6 to TRBJ2-1, with 8 bases identical to TRBD1. Losses at the gene ends were 6 bases for V and 8 bases for J; bases not matched to a gene: 9. This CDR3 spans 14 amino acids. Germline values: CDR1 MNHNY, CDR2 SVGAGI (reference sequence). This CDR3 reads CASRPPGQGDEQFF. In DNA, the CDR3 is TGTGCCAGCAGACCACCCGGACAGGGAGATGAGCAGTTCTTC.

This clonotype was detected ten times or more. The V call is TRBV7-9, the J call TRBJ1-2, with D possibly TRBD1 on 5 matching bases. The CDR3 length is 12 residues. Germline CDR1 and CDR2: SEHNR and FQNEAQ (reference sequence). V lost 5 bases and J 10 bases, leaving 14 bases between the germline ends. The CDR3 spells CASSTGPGVYTF. In DNA form, the CDR3 reads TGTGCCAGCAGCACGGGACCCGGAGTCTACACCTTC.